This entry lists 27 T cell receptor beta chains sequenced from one sample in a study of memory CD4+ T cells and cytomegalovirus serostatus. Clones were read by immunoSEQ multiplex PCR, and TCRdb kept only the in-frame ones, dropping some. This sample has 40,000 or so clones; approximately 81% occur once, and the top ten carry roughly 1.1%. The sort gate was single viable CD3+CD4+CD8-CD45RO+ cells for memory CD4+ T cells. Sequencing was done on a sample of memory CD4+ T cells from blood. The receptors stem from an adult in good health and CMV-seronegative.

The genes are TRBV5-4 and TRBJ2-1; 9 nucleotides agree with TRBD1. The CDR3 totals 15 residues. After removal of 4 bases from V and 2 bases from J, the junction contained 4 bases not matched to a gene. The germline CDR1 and CDR2 sequences are SGHNT and YYREEE (reference sequence). The CDR3 here is CASSTTGGTYNEQFF. The CDR3 nucleotides are TGTGCCAGCAGCACTACAGGGGGCACCTACAATGAGCAGTTCTTC.

The chain couples TRBV15 to TRBJ2-7, with 7 bases aligning to TRBD1. Unmatched junction bases numbered 9, after V lost 3 bases and J lost 4 bases. The germline V gene has CDR1 LNHNV and CDR2 YYDKDF (reference sequence). The CDR3 extends over 15 amino acids. The CDR3 DNA sequence: TGTGCCACCAGCAGGAGCCCGGGACAGCTTTACGAGCAGTACTTC. This translates into CATSRSPGQLYEQYF.

This clone was observed a few times. This chain uses TRBV5-1 with TRBJ2-1; TRBD2 is a possible D gene (5 bases). Trimming took off 3 bases at V and 8 bases at J, with 24 bases between the two ends. The CDR3 has 17 amino acids. Germline CDR1 SGHRS, CDR2 YFSETQ. In nucleotides, the CDR3 is TGCGCCAGCAGCTCCCCATTGCCTCGTTCGGGGTGGGATGAGCAGTTCTTC. Protein: CASSSPLPRSGWDEQFF. Together with reference TRBV5-1 and TRBJ2-1, the CDR3 gives the full variable domain: KAGVTQTPRYLIKTRGQQVTLSCSPISGHRSVSWYQQTPGQGLQFLFEYFSETQRNKGNFPGRFSGRQFSNSRSEMNVSTLELGDSALYLCASSSPLPRSGWDEQFFGPGTRLTVL.

For this clone: Other DNA variants within this sample encode the same CDR3. The chain couples TRBV6-5 to TRBJ2-1, with TRBD2 matching over 7 bases. The J segment lost 8 bases and the V segment lost 5 bases, leaving 6 bases of the junction unmatched. The CDR3 runs 13 residues. CDR1 is MNHEY and CDR2 is SVGAGI in the germline V gene. This CDR3 is CASSVPGGYEQFF. The CDR3 nucleotides read TGTGCCAGCAGTGTACCGGGGGGTTATGAGCAGTTCTTC.

The chain carries TRBV9 and TRBJ2-1; TRBD2 matches at 8 bases. CDR1 SGDLS and CDR2 YYNGEE come from the germline V gene. The trim removed 0 bases at V and 2 bases at J, leaving 1 base unmatched. This CDR3 comprises 15 residues. This CDR3 is CASSVGAGAYNEQFF. CDR3 coding DNA: TGTGCCAGCAGCGTAGGAGCGGGAGCCTACAATGAGCAGTTCTTC.

This chain's CDR3 is CASSYSGSGYEQYF. In nucleotides, the CDR3 is TGTGCCAGCAGTTACTCGGGCTCGGGCTACGAGCAGTACTTC. The V gene is TRBV6-6, the J gene TRBJ2-7; D remains unclear. V lost 0 bases to trimming and J lost 3 bases, with 9 bases between them. The germline CDR1 and CDR2 sequences are MNHNY and SVGAGI (reference sequence). CDR3 size: 14 residues.

The chain carries TRBV6-1 and TRBJ2-1; 8 nucleotides agree with TRBD2. V gave up 7 bases and J gave up 9 bases; unmatched junction bases: 11. CDR1 MNHNS and CDR2 SASEGT come from the germline V gene. This CDR3 contains 14 residues. This CDR3 is CASTEVAGGGEQFF. The CDR3 region has the DNA TGTGCCAGCACCGAAGTGGCGGGAGGAGGTGAGCAGTTCTTC.

CDR3 sequence: CASSTHAGLYEQYF. The DNA of the CDR3 is TGTGCCAGCAGTACTCACGCGGGTCTCTACGAGCAGTACTTC. The rearrangement joins TRBV11-2 to TRBJ2-7; TRBD2 is a possible D gene (5 bases). V was pared by 6 bases and J by 3 bases, with 15 bases between. The CDR3 is 14 amino acids. Germline values: CDR1 SGHAT, CDR2 FQNNGV.

The chain combines TRBV11-3 with TRBJ2-7, with D perhaps matching TRBD2 (7 bases). V dropped 1 base and J dropped 1 base, with 14 bases sitting between them. CDR3 length: 16 amino acids. Germline CDR1 SGHNT, CDR2 YENEEA. The CDR3 nucleotides are TGTGCCAGCAGCTTAGCCTCGAGGGGGGGGTCCTACGAGCAGTACTTC. Translating gives CASSLASRGGSYEQYF.

The V and J genes are TRBV11-2 and TRBJ2-2; 14 nucleotides align to TRBD2. V shed 2 bases and J 6 bases; nucleotides not matched to a gene: 2. This CDR3 contains 16 residues. The germline gives CDR1 SGHAT, CDR2 FQNNGV. The CDR3 here is CASSLQGLAGAGELFF. DNA for the CDR3: TGTGCCAGCAGCTTACAGGGACTAGCGGGAGCCGGGGAGCTGTTTTTT.

This chain links TRBV7-9 with TRBJ1-1; tentatively, D is TRBD1 (5 bases). Looked up from germline, CDR1 is SEHNR and CDR2 is FQNEAQ (reference sequence). The CDR3 totals 14 residues. The ends were cut back, 5 bases at V and 3 bases at J, with 13 bases in the middle. Here the CDR3 DNA reads TGTGCCAGCAGCCCGGGGATGGGGGACACTGAAGCTTTCTTT. Translating gives CASSPGMGDTEAFF.

The chain uses TRBV9 and TRBJ1-2; 10 nucleotides match TRBD1. Trimming at V came to 3 bases and at J to 4 bases, leaving 12 bases not matched to a gene. Germline V gene data show CDR1 as SGDLS and CDR2 as YYNGEE. CDR3 size: 17 residues. The CDR3 DNA sequence: TGTGCCAGCAGCGGACCGGGACAGGGGAAAGAAGGCTATGGCTACACCTTC. Protein: CASSGPGQGKEGYGYTF.

The chain carries TRBV2 and TRBJ2-2; D is possibly TRBD1 or TRBD2 (6 bases each). V shed 2 bases and J shed 5 bases, with 12 bases lying between them. Looked up from germline, CDR1 is SNHLY and CDR2 is FYNNEI. The length of the CDR3 is 15 residues. As DNA, the CDR3 is TGTGCCAGCAGTGAAAACGGGGGCAGGACCGGGGAGCTGTTTTTT. Protein product: CASSENGGRTGELFF.

This rearrangement joins TRBV29-1 to TRBJ2-1; 7 bases agree with TRBD2. The junction had 3 bases not matched to a gene; V was cut back by 5 bases and J by 2 bases. Per the germline V gene, CDR1 is SQVTM and CDR2 is ANQGSEA. The CDR3 is made up of 13 amino acids. The CDR3 protein is CSVRGRAYNEQFF. In DNA, the CDR3 is TGCAGCGTTCGGGGGAGGGCCTACAATGAGCAGTTCTTC.

The chain links TRBV7-3 to TRBJ1-2, with 10 bases lining up with TRBD1. The CDR3 runs 13 residues. The trim removed 5 bases at V and 7 bases at J, leaving 4 bases unmatched. In germline, CDR1 is SGHTA, CDR2 FQGTGA. The CDR3 region is CASSPTGGTGYTF. In DNA form, the CDR3 reads TGTGCCAGCAGCCCGACAGGGGGCACTGGCTACACCTTC. Full variable domain (remainder filled in from reference TRBV7-3 and TRBJ1-2): GAGVSQTPSNKVTEKGKYVELRCDPISGHTALYWYRQSLGQGPEFLIYFQGTGAADDSGLPNDRFFAVRPEGSVSTLKIQRTERGDSAVYLCASSPTGGTGYTFGSGTRLTVV.

The J gene is TRBJ2-4, the V gene TRBV7-8; tentatively, D is TRBD1 (6 bases). The CDR3 extends over 16 amino acids. CDR1 and CDR2 (germline): SGHVS, FQNEAQ. V was pared by 1 base and J by 6 bases, with 16 bases between. CDR3 sequence: CASSLGDIPDLNIQYF. CDR3 bases: TGTGCCAGCAGCTTAGGGGACATACCGGACTTAAACATTCAGTACTTC.

The chain uses TRBV6-6 and TRBJ1-1, with unresolved D. The CDR3 totals 13 residues. Trimming cost V 6 bases and J 2 bases, with 10 bases left between them. Germline V gene lookup returns CDR1 MNHNY and CDR2 SVGAGI (reference sequence). The CDR3 nucleotides are TGTGCCAGCAGCCCGCGACGTAACACTGAAGCTTTCTTT. It translates to CASSPRRNTEAFF.

This chain links TRBV11-2 with TRBJ1-6, with D unclear. Trimming removed 8 bases from V and 3 bases from J, with 8 bases in between. CDR1 and CDR2 (germline): SGHAT, FQNNGV. CDR3 length: 13 residues. This CDR3 reads CASSRNYNSPLHF. In DNA form, the CDR3 reads TGTGCCAGCTCTAGGAACTATAATTCACCCCTCCACTTT.

The chain uses TRBV5-1 and TRBJ2-5, with TRBD2 as a possible D gene (6 bases). The CDR3 consists of 14 residues. With 2 bases removed from V and 4 bases from J, the gap between germline ends came to 12 bases. In germline, CDR1 is SGHRS, CDR2 YFSETQ. The CDR3 here is CASSFSPGGETQYF. CDR3 sequence (DNA): TGCGCCAGCAGCTTTAGTCCCGGGGGAGAGACCCAGTACTTC. Full variable domain (rest looked up from reference TRBV5-1 and TRBJ2-5): KAGVTQTPRYLIKTRGQQVTLSCSPISGHRSVSWYQQTPGQGLQFLFEYFSETQRNKGNFPGRFSGRQFSNSRSEMNVSTLELGDSALYLCASSFSPGGETQYFGPGTRLLVL.

The gene calls are TRBV28 and TRBJ2-1; possibly TRBD2 for D (6 bases). The germline CDR1 and CDR2 sequences are MDHEN and SYDVKM. CDR3 length equals 14 residues. Trimming left V 8 bases short and J 4 bases short, with 15 bases between. The chain's CDR3 is CASSRASGYNEQFF. CDR3 nucleotide sequence: TGTGCCAGCTCCCGTGCCAGCGGGTACAATGAGCAGTTCTTC.

A note on this clone: The junction departs from the called germline gene at one end, perhaps through a read error. The chain carries TRBV7-7 and TRBJ2-1, with D tentatively TRBD2 (5 bases). The CDR3 contains 14 residues. CDR1 SSHAT and CDR2 FNYEAQ come from the germline V gene (reference sequence). CDR3 protein: CASSPPGLGNEQFF. As DNA, the CDR3 is TGTGCTAGCAGCCCCCCGGGGTTGGGAAATGAGCAGTTCTTC.

The count of this clone is one. V is TRBV15 and J is TRBJ2-2; D possibly corresponds to TRBD2 (6 bases). The CDR3 runs 17 residues. In germline, CDR1 is LNHNV, CDR2 YYDKDF (reference sequence). V was shortened by 6 bases and J by 1 base, with 18 bases between the two germline ends. This chain's CDR3 is CATRDRGTGRNTGELFF. The CDR3 DNA reads TGTGCCACCAGGGATCGGGGGACCGGTAGGAACACCGGGGAGCTGTTTTTT.

The chain is built from TRBV27 and TRBJ2-7; 8 positions agree with TRBD2. J gave up 4 bases and V 6 bases, and 11 bases lay outside the gene matches. Germline CDR1 is MNHEY and CDR2 is SMNVEV (reference sequence). CDR3 length equals 15 residues. CDR3 bases: TGTGCCAGCAGCACATTCGCGGGAGGATTTTACGAGCAGTACTTC. It translates to CASSTFAGGFYEQYF.

Here the CDR3 reads CASSPPDNEKLFF. CDR3 bases: TGTGCCAGCAGTCCTCCCGACAATGAAAAACTGTTTTTT. V gene TRBV28 combines with J gene TRBJ1-4, with D uncertain. The V end was cut by 5 bases, the J end by 5 bases, with 9 bases between. The CDR3 is made up of 13 amino acids. The germline gives CDR1 MDHEN, CDR2 SYDVKM.

The V and J genes are TRBV11-1 and TRBJ2-1, with D maybe TRBD2 (7 bases). CDR1 and CDR2 (germline): SGHAT, FQDESV (reference sequence). Trimming cost V 5 bases and J 0 bases, with 23 bases left between them. CDR3 length: 19 residues. The CDR3 sequence: CASSTPQGSGIGSYNEQFF. As DNA, the CDR3 is TGTGCCAGCAGCACCCCACAGGGAAGCGGGATCGGCTCCTACAATGAGCAGTTCTTC.

V is TRBV6-1 and J is TRBJ2-5; D is perhaps TRBD1 (5 bases). The CDR3 extends over 16 amino acids. Between the trimmed V and J ends, which lost 0 bases and 5 bases, there was a span of 16 bases. Germline assignment: CDR1 MNHNS and CDR2 SASEGT. CDR3 amino acids: CASSEAWTDTWETQYF. The DNA of the CDR3 is TGTGCCAGCAGTGAAGCGTGGACGGACACTTGGGAGACCCAGTACTTC.

The chain has TRBV6-6 and TRBJ2-1; the D is unclear. Germline V CDR1 and CDR2: MNHNY, SVGAGI (reference sequence). The V end lost 0 bases, the J end lost 0 bases, and 9 bases lay between the germline ends. This CDR3 region has 16 residues. The CDR3 sequence: CASSYSGSSSYNEQFF. CDR3 DNA: TGTGCCAGCAGTTACTCCGGGTCTAGCTCCTACAATGAGCAGTTCTTC.